This T cell receptor (beta chain) was retrieved from a study of blood T cells in healthy people across ages. The study, taken as a whole, reports: Among long-lived donors, naive CD4+ cells were more numerous and diversity higher than in aged donors. There was no known CMV status for donors, so expanded clonotype changes were possibly confounded. Estimates drawn from one million T cells were deemed to understate diversity.

A second PCR, run for roughly 7 to 12 cycles, used a sample-barcoded 5' primer plus a J-beta primer mix. TCRdb called the 5' RACE reads again in MiXCR, with one record for every CDR3 protein. The table has approximately 800,000 distinct CDR3 sequences, about 46% seen once. Germline V gene lookup returns CDR1 SEHNR and CDR2 FQNEAQ (reference sequence). The CDR3 runs to 15 residues. A remark on this clonotype: Its antigen is not known.

Specimen: blood. This receptor was taken from a man aged 80 or over in good health. The J gene is TRBJ2-1, the V gene TRBV7-9, with TRBD1 as a possible D gene (6 bases). Gene TRBJ2-7 matches the end of the DNA better, so the J call may be wrong. The CDR3 DNA reads TGTGCCAGCAGCTTAGCACAGGGTATCTACAATGAGCAGTACTTC. Protein product: CASSLAQGIYNEQYF.